This is a list of T cell receptor beta chains from one sample in a study of T cell responses to AZD1222 COVID-19 vaccine. Sequenced by immunoSEQ multiplex PCR; TCRdb stores in-frame clones only, minus some. The sample lists about 120,000 clones, 80% to 90% occurring once. Sample: peripheral blood, taken on day 0 of AZD1222 vaccination. The source of these receptors is an adult in good health. Each CDR3 is given with its conserved first and last residue. Each record gives: CDR3 DNA, CDR3 protein, J gene, clone size, V gene, D gene. A D gene is named only where the DNA matches it firmly. Clone size is given for some rows only: seen once, a few or many times, or a class if the clone is expanded.

DNA: TGTGCCAGCAGTTCCCCGGGACTCTTCACAGATACGCAGTATTTT; CDR3: CASSSPGLFTDTQYF; J: TRBJ2-3; size: NA; V: TRBV6-5; D: NA
DNA: TGTGCCAGCAGCCAAAACTTTTGGACAGAGAGGGCAACTAATGAAAAACTGTTTTTT; CDR3: CASSQNFWTERATNEKLFF; J: TRBJ1-4; size: NA; V: TRBV3-1/TRBV3-2; D: NA
DNA: TGTGCCAGCAGCCGAGGGACAGGAGAATACGAGCAGTACTTC; CDR3: CASSRGTGEYEQYF; J: TRBJ2-7; size: once; V: TRBV27; D: TRBD1
DNA: TGTGCCAGCAGCTTAATTCAGGGGTTCACTGAAGCTTTCTTT; CDR3: CASSLIQGFTEAFF; J: TRBJ1-1; size: NA; V: TRBV7-2; D: NA
DNA: TGTGCCAGCAGTCCCCGCTCCGGAGACTATGGCTACACCTTC; CDR3: CASSPRSGDYGYTF; J: TRBJ1-2; size: NA; V: TRBV6-5; D: NA
DNA: TGTGCCAGCAGTGGGTGGGCAGGCCACGAGCAGTACTTC; CDR3: CASSGWAGHEQYF; J: TRBJ2-7; size: NA; V: TRBV2; D: NA
DNA: TGCGCCAGCAGTGCTACGACAGGCTACTCCTACGAGCAGTACTTC; CDR3: CASSATTGYSYEQYF; J: TRBJ2-7; size: few; V: TRBV5-1; D: NA
DNA: TGTGCCAGCAGCTTAGAAGGTAGCGGGGTCTCCTACAATGAGCAGTTCTTC; CDR3: CASSLEGSGVSYNEQFF; J: TRBJ2-1; size: NA; V: TRBV11-3; D: TRBD2
DNA: TGTGCCATCAGTGAGGGGACGGCTAACTATGGCTACACCTTC; CDR3: CAISEGTANYGYTF; J: TRBJ1-2; size: once; V: TRBV10-3; D: NA
DNA: TGCAGCGTTGATCGAGGGGTCGGGGAGACCCAGTACTTC; CDR3: CSVDRGVGETQYF; J: TRBJ2-5; size: once; V: TRBV29-1; D: NA
DNA: TGTGCCAGCAGTTTACGCGGTAACTATGGCTACACCTTC; CDR3: CASSLRGNYGYTF; J: TRBJ1-2; size: NA; V: TRBV27; D: NA
DNA: TGTGCCAGCAGTTACACGGGGGTTCAGAACACTGAAGCTTTCTTT; CDR3: CASSYTGVQNTEAFF; J: TRBJ1-1; size: few; V: TRBV6-5; D: NA
DNA: TGCGCCAGCTCCGGGACTAGCGTCTCCTACGAGCAGTACTTC; CDR3: CASSGTSVSYEQYF; J: TRBJ2-7; size: NA; V: TRBV5-1; D: TRBD2
DNA: TGTGCCAGCAGCTCTCAGACAGGGAGGGATGAGCAGTTCTTC; CDR3: CASSSQTGRDEQFF; J: TRBJ2-1; size: NA; V: TRBV6-4; D: NA
DNA: TGCAGTGCTAGTGCTGTCTATGGCTACACCTTC; CDR3: CSASAVYGYTF; J: TRBJ1-2; size: NA; V: TRBV20-1; D: NA
DNA: TGTGCCAGCAGCTTGGGTAGCGGGAGGCTCAACGAGCAGTACTTC; CDR3: CASSLGSGRLNEQYF; J: TRBJ2-7; size: NA; V: TRBV5-4; D: TRBD2
DNA: TGTGCCAGCAGCCAAGTCGACCCGCTTGGGACCCAGTACTTC; CDR3: CASSQVDPLGTQYF; J: TRBJ2-5; size: NA; V: TRBV3-1/TRBV3-2; D: NA
DNA: TGTGCCAGCAGACGGACAGGGGGCTTGGACGAGCAGTACTTC; CDR3: CASRRTGGLDEQYF; J: TRBJ2-7; size: once; V: TRBV6-5; D: TRBD1
DNA: TGTGCCAGCAGCTGGACTAGCGAATTGTACAATGAGCAGTTCTTC; CDR3: CASSWTSELYNEQFF; J: TRBJ2-1; size: NA; V: TRBV6-5; D: TRBD2
DNA: TGTGCCTGGAGTGAACGGAATGAGCAGTTCTTC; CDR3: CAWSERNEQFF; J: TRBJ2-1; size: few; V: TRBV30; D: NA
DNA: TGTGCCAGTAGGGGACAGGGGAGCACTGAAGCTTTCTTT; CDR3: CASRGQGSTEAFF; J: TRBJ1-1; size: NA; V: TRBV19; D: TRBD1
DNA: TGTGCCAGCTCACCCGGTCGGAGGGGCGCAAATGAAAAACTGTTTTTT; CDR3: CASSPGRRGANEKLFF; J: TRBJ1-4; size: NA; V: TRBV18; D: NA
DNA: TGTGCCAGCAGTGTTAGCGGGAGCTCCTACAATGAGCAGTTCTTC; CDR3: CASSVSGSSYNEQFF; J: TRBJ2-1; size: once; V: TRBV2; D: TRBD2
DNA: TGTGCCAGTAGTATAGGTGGGACTAGCGAGTACGAGCAGTACTTC; CDR3: CASSIGGTSEYEQYF; J: TRBJ2-7; size: NA; V: TRBV19; D: TRBD2
DNA: TGTGCCAGCAGTGAATCCCGGGACGGTGAAGCTTTCTTT; CDR3: CASSESRDGEAFF; J: TRBJ1-1; size: NA; V: TRBV2; D: NA
DNA: TGCAGCGTTGAACTCTCTGGAAACACCATATATTTT; CDR3: CSVELSGNTIYF; J: TRBJ1-3; size: NA; V: TRBV29-1; D: NA
DNA: TGTGCCAGTAACCACTACACTGAAGCTTTCTTT; CDR3: CASNHYTEAFF; J: TRBJ1-1; size: medium-sized; V: TRBV19; D: NA
DNA: TGTGCCAGCAGCTGGGCCGAGGGGGGTGGATTAGGGTATGGCTACACCTTC; CDR3: CASSWAEGGGLGYGYTF; J: TRBJ1-2; size: NA; V: TRBV5-4; D: NA
DNA: TGTGCCTGGAGTGCGGAAGGCTATGGCTACACCTTC; CDR3: CAWSAEGYGYTF; J: TRBJ1-2; size: NA; V: TRBV30; D: NA
DNA: TGCAGCGTTGAATGGCCCCACACAGATACGCAGTATTTT; CDR3: CSVEWPHTDTQYF; J: TRBJ2-3; size: once; V: TRBV29-1; D: NA
DNA: TGTGCCAGCAGCTTAGCGTGGTCAGGGGAAGCTTTCTTT; CDR3: CASSLAWSGEAFF; J: TRBJ1-1; size: NA; V: TRBV7-2; D: NA
DNA: TGTGCCAGCAGCGCACCCTACACGGATAATTCACCCCTCCACTTT; CDR3: CASSAPYTDNSPLHF; J: TRBJ1-6; size: once; V: TRBV9; D: NA
DNA: TGCGCCAGCAGCAAAGGGACAGAGATCTATGGCTACACCTTC; CDR3: CASSKGTEIYGYTF; J: TRBJ1-2; size: NA; V: TRBV5-1; D: TRBD1
DNA: TGTGCCAGCACCCCAGGGCTAGCGGAAGGGACTCGCTACGAGCAGTACTTC; CDR3: CASTPGLAEGTRYEQYF; J: TRBJ2-7; size: NA; V: TRBV28; D: TRBD2
DNA: TGCGCCAGCAGCGGGGGGAGCGACATTCAGTACTTC; CDR3: CASSGGSDIQYF; J: TRBJ2-4; size: NA; V: TRBV5-1; D: NA
DNA: TGTGCCACCTCCGGGACCCACTACAATGAGCAGTTCTTC; CDR3: CATSGTHYNEQFF; J: TRBJ2-1; size: NA; V: TRBV6-5; D: NA
DNA: TGTGCCAGCAGCTTCACTAGCGGGGGCACGGGCGAGCAGTACTTC; CDR3: CASSFTSGGTGEQYF; J: TRBJ2-7; size: NA; V: TRBV7-2; D: TRBD2
DNA: TGCGCCAGCAGCTTGAGAGGGACAGGGGACTACGAGCAGTACTTC; CDR3: CASSLRGTGDYEQYF; J: TRBJ2-7; size: NA; V: TRBV5-1; D: TRBD1
DNA: TGTGCCAGCGGGAAGTCGGGAAGCAATCAGCCCCAGCATTTT; CDR3: CASGKSGSNQPQHF; J: TRBJ1-5; size: NA; V: TRBV9; D: NA
DNA: TGTGCCAGCAGTCTGACGCGTAATCAAGCTTTCTTT; CDR3: CASSLTRNQAFF; J: TRBJ1-1; size: NA; V: TRBV12-3/TRBV12-4; D: NA